What follows are 25 T cell receptor beta chains derived from one specimen sequenced in a study of T cell repertoires in cytomegalovirus infection. MiXCR, applied by TCRdb to the reads, yields one record per CDR3 protein. The sample has hundreds of thousands of distinct CDR3 sequences, 24% seen once; the top ten hold less than 9.5%. Specimen: CD8+ T cells from PBMCs. The source is a human donor in good health (CMV status not recorded). Some clones in this sample may be carry-over from other donors' samples.

CDR3 in amino acids: CASSLDHNYSEQYF. CDR3 in DNA: TGCGCCAGCAGCTTAGACCACAACTACTCCGAGCAGTACTTC. This sequence joins TRBV5-1 and TRBJ2-7; D is uncertain. The CDR3 loop spans 14 amino acids. The V end was cut by 2 bases, the J end by 6 bases, with 15 bases between. The germline V gene encodes CDR1 SGHRS and CDR2 YFSETQ. The entire variable domain, with the rest obtained from reference TRBV5-1 and TRBJ2-7, is as follows: KAGVTQTPRYLIKTRGQQVTLSCSPISGHRSVSWYQQTPGQGLQFLFEYFSETQRNKGNFPGRFSGRQFSNSRSEMNVSTLELGDSALYLCASSLDHNYSEQYFGPGTRLTVT.

This clonotype was seen at least ten times. The rearrangement joins TRBV6-1 to TRBJ2-3; 7 bases fit TRBD1. The germline CDR1 and CDR2 sequences are MNHNS and SASEGT. The CDR3 loop spans 16 amino acids. V lost 1 base, J lost 2 bases, and 6 bases stayed unmatched. CDR3 nucleotide sequence: TGTGCCAGCAGTGAAGGGAGACAGGGCGCCACAGATACGCAGTATTTT. Protein: CASSEGRQGATDTQYF.

This clonotype was found many times. V usage is TRBV7-9 and J usage is TRBJ2-5; D could derive from TRBD1 or TRBD2 (5 bases each). Per the germline V gene, CDR1 is SEHNR and CDR2 is FQNEAQ (reference sequence). The length of the CDR3 is 16 residues. V was shortened by 2 bases and J by 5 bases, with 18 bases between the two germline ends. CDR3: CASSLKPGHLEETQYF. CDR3 coding DNA: TGTGCCAGCAGCTTAAAGCCGGGGCACCTGGAGGAGACCCAGTACTTC.

This clonotype turned up a few times. The chain uses TRBV7-9 and TRBJ1-1; unclear D gene. This CDR3 contains 12 residues. Per the germline V gene, CDR1 is SEHNR and CDR2 is FQNEAQ (reference sequence). Trimming stripped 5 bases from V and 7 bases from J, with 11 bases between. CDR3 region: CASSTDAVEAFF. DNA for the CDR3: TGTGCCAGCAGCACCGACGCCGTTGAAGCTTTCTTT.

The sample holds many counts of this clonotype. The genes are TRBV7-8 and TRBJ2-7, with TRBD1 matching over 11 bases. This CDR3 contains 14 residues. With V trimmed by 8 bases and J by 8 bases, 11 bases remained unmatched. Germline V lookup: CDR1 SGHVS, CDR2 FQNEAQ. The CDR3 spells CASSGDRGILKQYF. CDR3 in DNA: TGTGCCAGCTCCGGGGACAGGGGGATTTTGAAGCAGTACTTC.

The chain has TRBV20-1 and TRBJ2-7; 8 bases match TRBD2. Germline trimming cut 2 bases from V and 5 bases from J; bases unmatched to any gene: 8. Per the germline V gene, CDR1 is DFQATT and CDR2 is SNEGSKA (reference sequence). The CDR3 contains 14 residues. The CDR3 DNA reads as TGCAGTGCTAGAAAATCCGGGACTAGGGACGAGCAGTACTTC. This encodes CSARKSGTRDEQYF.

The CDR3 sequence: CASSQVGPEAFF. CDR3 DNA: TGTGCCAGCAGCCAAGTTGGCCCGGAGGCTTTCTTT. The V and J genes are TRBV14 and TRBJ1-1; no reliable D call. V lost 1 base and J 11 bases, leaving 11 bases between the germline ends. Germline V gene lookup returns CDR1 SGHDN and CDR2 FVKESK. This CDR3 is 12 amino acids long.

The rearrangement joins TRBV19 to TRBJ2-1; D not resolved. Germline CDR1 LNHDA, CDR2 SQIVND (reference sequence). V was clipped by 7 bases and J by 0 bases, with 13 bases between them. This CDR3 comprises 15 residues. CDR3 in DNA: TGTGCCAGTACCTCAAAACTATCCTCCTACAATGAGCAGTTCTTC. Protein sequence: CASTSKLSSYNEQFF.

This clonotype was seen many times. The V call is TRBV7-2, the J call TRBJ2-1, with D perhaps TRBD1 or TRBD2 (7 bases each). Germline CDR1 reads SGHTA; CDR2 reads FQGNSA. Trimming removed 5 bases from V and 8 bases from J, with 19 bases in between. The CDR3 covers 15 residues. The CDR3 sequence is CASSQGQGGWDEQFF. The CDR3 coding sequence is TGTGCCAGCAGCCAAGGGCAGGGGGGGTGGGATGAGCAGTTCTTC.

The chain employs TRBV13 and TRBJ2-1; D might be TRBD2 (6 bases). The CDR3 has 14 amino acids. Germline V lookup: CDR1 PRHDT, CDR2 FYEKMQ (reference sequence). V was clipped by 5 bases and J by 6 bases, with 14 bases between them. DNA for the CDR3: TGTGCCAGCAGCCCTATTACCGGGGGCAATGAGCAGTTCTTC. Its protein is CASSPITGGNEQFF.

The chain uses TRBV28 and TRBJ2-1, with 8 bases fitting TRBD2. Per the germline V gene, CDR1 is MDHEN and CDR2 is SYDVKM. J was trimmed by 0 bases and V by 6 bases; bases with no gene match: 19. This CDR3 region has 20 residues. CDR3 bases: TGTGCCAGCAGCCAACCTCCGGGACTAGGGGATACCAGCTCCTACAATGAGCAGTTCTTC. Its protein is CASSQPPGLGDTSSYNEQFF.

The rearrangement joins TRBV12-5 to TRBJ2-3; D remains ambiguous. Deletions cut 1 base from V and 4 bases from J, with 12 bases between. The CDR3 runs to 15 residues. Germline V gene lookup returns CDR1 LGHNT and CDR2 FRNRAP. The CDR3 loop reads CASGLALGRSDTQYF. CDR3 nucleotide sequence: TGTGCTAGTGGTTTGGCCTTAGGGCGATCAGATACGCAGTATTTT.

This clonotype was detected a few times. The rearrangement links TRBV7-3 to TRBJ2-1; D is possibly TRBD1 (6 bases). This CDR3 has 14 residues. The germline V and J ends were trimmed by 1 base and 9 bases, with 13 bases remaining between them. Looked up from germline, CDR1 is SGHTA and CDR2 is FQGTGA. CDR3 in amino acids: CASSLKGQGSEQFF. The CDR3 nucleotides read TGTGCCAGCAGCTTAAAGGGGCAGGGGTCTGAGCAGTTCTTC.

The V and J genes are TRBV12-3 or TRBV12-4 and TRBJ1-3; unclear D gene. Deletions cut 3 bases from V and 3 bases from J, with 3 bases between. The CDR3 is made up of 12 amino acids. CDR3 sequence: CASSFGGNTIYF. CDR3 in DNA: TGTGCCAGCAGTTTCGGTGGAAACACCATATATTTT.

The DNA of the CDR3 is TGTGCCAGCAGCTTAAGATTTGGTGGGGAGCTGTTTTTT. Its protein product is CASSLRFGGELFF. This chain uses TRBV7-2 with TRBJ2-2; no reliable D call. CDR1 is SGHTA and CDR2 is FQGNSA in the germline V gene. V lost 2 bases, J lost 8 bases, and 9 bases lay in between. The CDR3 covers 13 residues.

J is TRBJ2-7 and V is TRBV28; possibly TRBD1 for D (5 bases). CDR3 length: 15 residues. In germline, CDR1 is MDHEN, CDR2 SYDVKM. The V end was cut by 4 bases, the J end by 4 bases, with 17 bases between. The CDR3 loop reads CASSSTGSPPYEQYV. CDR3 DNA sequence: TGTGCCAGCAGTTCTACAGGTTCCCCACCTTACGAGCAGTACGTC.

This chain joins TRBV2 and TRBJ1-1, with TRBD1 matching over 8 bases. J lost 6 bases, V lost 3 bases, and 6 bases had no gene match. This CDR3 has 14 amino acids. Germline V gives CDR1 SNHLY, CDR2 FYNNEI. The chain's CDR3 is CASSDSGGRAEAFF. CDR3 DNA sequence: TGTGCCAGCAGTGACTCAGGGGGCCGCGCTGAAGCTTTCTTT.

The V gene is TRBV7-9, the J gene TRBJ2-7; the D is unclear. V gave up 4 bases and J gave up 2 bases, with 18 bases separating them. The CDR3 runs 16 residues. Germline lookup yields CDR1 SEHNR and CDR2 FQNEAQ (reference sequence). CDR3 bases: TGTGCCAGCAGCTCCCGAGACTGGCCTCAAGCCTACGAGCAGTACTTC. Amino acids: CASSSRDWPQAYEQYF.

The chain is built from TRBV4-1 and TRBJ2-1; D is ambiguous. The germline V gene has CDR1 MGHRA and CDR2 YSYEKL. The CDR3 has 12 residues. Trimming took 0 bases from V and 10 from J, leaving 7 bases between them. CDR3 DNA sequence: TGCGCCAGCAGCCAAGATGTAGTCGAGCAGTTCTTC. This encodes CASSQDVVEQFF.

The V call is TRBV19, the J call TRBJ2-3; 10 nucleotides line up with TRBD1. Trimming took 3 bases from V and 6 from J; bases not matched to a gene: 9. The CDR3 runs 16 residues. The germline CDR1 and CDR2 sequences are LNHDA and SQIVND (reference sequence). CDR3 bases: TGTGCCAGTAGTATTTACCGGACAGGGGGAGAGGATACGCAGTATTTT. Residues: CASSIYRTGGEDTQYF.

This clonotype was detected only once. The genes are TRBV7-4 and TRBJ1-4; D is ambiguous. The V and J ends lost 5 bases and 6 bases respectively, with 19 bases between them. The V gene's germline CDR1 is SGHVT and CDR2 SQSDAQ. This CDR3 contains 16 residues. CDR3 sequence (DNA): TGTGCCAGCAGCATCCAGTCTCAGGAGGGTCATGAAAAACTGTTTTTT. It translates to CASSIQSQEGHEKLFF. The variable domain in full, completed from reference TRBV7-4 and TRBJ1-4, reads GAGVSQSPRYKVAKRGRDVALRCDSISGHVTLYWYRQTLGQGSEVLTYSQSDAQRDKSGRPSGRFSAERPERSVSTLKIQRTEQGDSAVYLCASSIQSQEGHEKLFFGSGTQLSVL.

This clonotype has ten or more counts. The V call is TRBV12-3 or TRBV12-4, the J call TRBJ2-2, with no clear D. This CDR3 has 13 amino acids. V gave up 3 bases and J gave up 6 bases, with 8 bases separating them. The chain's CDR3 is CASSLKSSGELFF. In nucleotides, the CDR3 is TGTGCCAGCAGTTTGAAATCCTCCGGGGAGCTGTTTTTT.

The chain is built from TRBV6-6 and TRBJ1-5, with 8 bases that match TRBD1. This CDR3 is 15 amino acids long. The germline V gene encodes CDR1 MNHNY and CDR2 SVGAGI (reference sequence). V dropped 2 bases and J dropped 7; count of bases not matched to a gene: 7. The CDR3 reads CASSYVTGESQPQHF. Here the CDR3 DNA reads TGTGCCAGCAGTTACGTGACAGGGGAGAGCCAGCCCCAGCATTTT.

CDR3 nucleotides: TGTGCCAGCAGTTTAGAGCGAGAGATACTGAACACTGAAGCTTTCTTT. This codes for CASSLEREILNTEAFF. This chain joins TRBV12-3 or TRBV12-4 and TRBJ1-1, with no clear D. The CDR3 is 16 residues long. V gave up 1 base and J gave up 0 bases, with 12 bases separating them.

This clonotype was recorded a few times. The chain recombines TRBV10-3 with TRBJ2-7, with 7 bases identical to TRBD1. After removal of 6 bases from V and 1 base from J, the junction contained 6 bases not matched to a gene. The CDR3 totals 14 residues. Per germline, CDR1 ENHRY and CDR2 SYGVKD. CDR3 nucleotides: TGTGCCATCAGCGGACAGGATAAATCCTACGAGCAGTACTTC. Its translation is CAISGQDKSYEQYF.